The 21 T cell receptor beta chains presented below share a single source sample, sequenced in a study of beta chain features in type 1 diabetes. As every portion of the isolated RNA was reverse transcribed, the sequencing read expressed TCRB transcripts. Assay used: immunoSEQ multiplex PCR; TCRdb lists only in-frame clones, some missing. The table has about 450,000 clones, about an eighth seen once. The specimen was naive CD4+ T cells from blood. The receptors derive from a woman between 18 and 29 years old in good health.

DNA of the CDR3: TGTGCCAGCAGCCCAGTTGGGGGCAGGGGCAATGAGCAGTTCTTC. As protein: CASSPVGGRGNEQFF. This chain connects TRBV7-9 to TRBJ2-1, with a tentative D call TRBD1 (6 bases). Per germline, CDR1 SEHNR and CDR2 FQNEAQ (reference sequence). V was clipped by 5 bases and J by 6 bases, with 17 bases between them. The CDR3 has 15 residues.

This clone was seen only a few times. The rearrangement uses TRBV5-4 and TRBJ2-3; either TRBD1 or TRBD2 may fit D (6 bases each). This CDR3 spans 14 amino acids. Germline V lookup: CDR1 SGHNT, CDR2 YYREEE (reference sequence). The germline V and J ends were trimmed by 0 bases and 6 bases, with 11 bases remaining between them. The CDR3 bases are TGTGCCAGCAGCTTGGCCGGGGGCTGGGATACGCAGTATTTT. This encodes CASSLAGGWDTQYF.

This rearrangement joins TRBV10-3 to TRBJ2-3, with a weak D call TRBD1 (6 bases). V was cut by 6 bases and J by 5 bases, with 18 bases left in between. The CDR3 consists of 15 residues. Germline CDR1 ENHRY, CDR2 SYGVKD. As DNA, the CDR3 is TGTGCCATCAGGGTGCAGGGGCGGATCGGAGATACGCAGTATTTT. Translating gives CAIRVQGRIGDTQYF.

V usage is TRBV7-8 and J usage is TRBJ2-7; possible D gene TRBD2, 5 bases. The V and J ends lost 0 bases and 2 bases respectively, with 8 bases between them. CDR1 SGHVS and CDR2 FQNEAQ come from the germline V gene. The CDR3 runs 14 residues. This CDR3 is CASSLAASPYEQYV. CDR3 sequence (DNA): TGTGCCAGCAGCTTAGCGGCTAGCCCCTACGAGCAGTACGTC.

The rearrangement links TRBV7-8 to TRBJ2-7; no firm D call. The CDR3 has 15 residues. V was shortened by 5 bases and J by 0 bases, with 14 bases between the two germline ends. Germline assignment: CDR1 SGHVS and CDR2 FQNEAQ. DNA of the CDR3: TGTGCCAGCAGCCGACGAGAGAGGAGCTCCTACGAGCAGTACGTC. Translation gives CASSRRERSSYEQYV.

The V gene is TRBV7-2, the J gene TRBJ2-7; 9 positions match TRBD2. V was pared by 6 bases and J by 3 bases, with 12 bases of the junction left unmatched. Germline loops: CDR1 SGHTA, CDR2 FQGNSA. The CDR3 covers 16 residues. CDR3 amino acids: CASRPKGGTSFYEQYF. The CDR3 DNA reads as TGTGCCAGCAGACCAAAGGGCGGGACTAGCTTCTACGAGCAGTACTTC.

This clone was picked up a small number of times. This chain connects TRBV7-2 to TRBJ2-1; D is ambiguous. The V and J ends lost 1 base and 6 bases respectively, with 10 bases between them. This CDR3 spans 14 amino acids. Germline CDR1 is SGHTA and CDR2 is FQGNSA. For the CDR3, the DNA is TGTGCCAGCAGCTTAGTTGAGCTCGTCAATGAGCAGTTCTTC. Translating gives CASSLVELVNEQFF.

The chain is built from TRBV29-1 and TRBJ2-3; D is ambiguous. This CDR3 has 14 residues. V was clipped by 3 bases and J by 5 bases, with 15 bases between them. Germline CDR1 is SQVTM and CDR2 is ANQGSEA. CDR3 in amino acids: CSVETRAVGDTQYF. The CDR3 bases are TGCAGCGTTGAGACCAGAGCTGTGGGAGATACGCAGTATTTT.

This clone was seen more than once but under ten times. This chain uses TRBV5-1 with TRBJ2-1; no firm D call. Germline V lookup: CDR1 SGHRS, CDR2 YFSETQ. V was clipped by 5 bases and J by 6 bases, with 12 bases between them. CDR3 size: 13 residues. The DNA of the CDR3 is TGCGCCAGCAGTCTAATTGGGGTCAATGAGCAGTTCTTC. Its protein product is CASSLIGVNEQFF.

This clone has more than one count but fewer than ten. The chain is built from TRBV5-1 and TRBJ2-5, with D possibly TRBD2 on 6 matching bases. This CDR3 comprises 15 residues. Trimming pared 5 bases from V and 5 bases from J, leaving 19 bases between. The germline V gene has CDR1 SGHRS and CDR2 YFSETQ. This CDR3 reads CASSRTGLTTETQYF. DNA for the CDR3: TGCGCCAGCAGTCGCACGGGACTGACCACGGAGACCCAGTACTTC.

This chain connects TRBV7-2 to TRBJ2-1; D ambiguous. Per the germline V gene, CDR1 is SGHTA and CDR2 is FQGNSA. V lost 2 bases and J 7 bases, leaving 6 bases between the germline ends. This CDR3 has 12 residues. CDR3 DNA: TGTGCCAGCAGCTTATCTAGGAATGAGCAGTTCTTC. This encodes CASSLSRNEQFF.

This clone was recorded once. CDR3 bases: TGTGCCAGCAGGGACATCAACACCGGGGAGCTGTTTTTT. Amino acids: CASRDINTGELFF. This chain connects TRBV11-2 to TRBJ2-2, with D possibly matching TRBD1 (5 bases). V lost 6 bases to trimming and J lost 2 bases, with 7 bases between them. CDR1 and CDR2 from the germline V gene are SGHAT and FQNNGV. This CDR3 has 13 amino acids. The variable domain in full, with the rest retrieved from reference TRBV11-2 and TRBJ2-2, is EAGVAQSPRYKIIEKRQSVAFWCNPISGHATLYWYQQILGQGPKLLIQFQNNGVVDDSQLPKDRFSAERLKGVDSTLKIQPAKLEDSAVYLCASRDINTGELFFGEGSRLTVL.

The rearrangement links TRBV2 to TRBJ2-3; D might be TRBD1 (6 bases). Germline V CDR1 and CDR2: SNHLY, FYNNEI. V was clipped by 10 bases and J by 4 bases, with 9 bases between them. CDR3 length: 11 amino acids. The CDR3 nucleotides are TGTGCCACACACAGGGCAGATACGCAGTATTTT. This sequence encodes CATHRADTQYF.

The V gene is TRBV5-6, the J gene TRBJ2-3, with unresolved D. V was pared by 2 bases and J by 2 bases, with 15 bases between. CDR1 is SGHDT, CDR2 YYEEEE, per germline. The CDR3 extends over 16 amino acids. The CDR3 region has the DNA TGTGCCAGCAGCTTTAGGGTCTCCGGCTACACAGATACGCAGTATTTT. This codes for CASSFRVSGYTDTQYF. Full variable domain (outside the CDR3, taken from reference TRBV5-6 and TRBJ2-3): DAGVTQSPTHLIKTRGQQVTLRCSPKSGHDTVSWYQQALGQGPQFIFQYYEEEERQRGNFPDRFSGHQFPNYSSELNVNALLLGDSALYLCASSFRVSGYTDTQYFGPGTRLTVL.

This clone was seen more than once but under ten times. The junction differs from germline at one of its ends, possibly a read error. The chain has TRBV7-7 and TRBJ2-2, with 14 nucleotides matching TRBD2. Germline V gene sequence: CDR1 SSHAT, CDR2 FNYEAQ (reference sequence). This CDR3 spans 18 amino acids. CDR3 in amino acids: CASSSTPGLAGVAGELFF. The CDR3 bases are TGTGCTAGCAGCTCCACTCCGGGACTAGCGGGAGTAGCCGGGGAGCTGTTTTTT.

The table lists this clone with a few counts. The rearrangement uses TRBV9 and TRBJ2-3; D perhaps matches TRBD2 (5 bases). Deletions cut 0 bases from V and 0 bases from J, with 8 bases between. The CDR3 runs to 15 residues. Germline V gene sequence: CDR1 SGDLS, CDR2 YYNGEE. Written as DNA, the CDR3 is TGTGCCAGCAGCGTAGCTCCGGGGAGCACAGATACGCAGTATTTT. Protein product: CASSVAPGSTDTQYF.

The chain has TRBV4-3 and TRBJ2-5, with 9 bases that match TRBD2. In germline, CDR1 is LGHNA, CDR2 YSLEER. V gave up 3 bases and J gave up 2 bases; unmatched junction bases: 7. This CDR3 is 16 amino acids long. The CDR3 DNA reads as TGCGCCAGCAGCCAGTTAGCGGGGGCCCGACAAGAGACCCAGTACTTC. Encoded protein: CASSQLAGARQETQYF.

V gene TRBV30 combines with J gene TRBJ1-1; TRBD1 aligns across 10 bases. Per germline, CDR1 GTSNPN and CDR2 SVGIG (reference sequence). The CDR3 sequence is 14 residues long. J was trimmed by 5 bases and V by 4 bases; bases with no gene match: 7. The CDR3 region is CAWKTGGAWTEAFF. The CDR3 DNA reads as TGTGCCTGGAAGACAGGGGGCGCCTGGACTGAAGCTTTCTTT.

The chain links TRBV14 to TRBJ2-3, with 13 bases fitting TRBD2. CDR3 size: 18 residues. The germline V gene has CDR1 SGHDN and CDR2 FVKESK. The trim removed 2 bases at V and 6 bases at J, leaving 11 bases unmatched. The CDR3 loop is CASSQPPLAGGLGDTQYF. CDR3 nucleotide sequence: TGTGCCAGCAGCCAACCGCCACTAGCGGGGGGGCTGGGGGATACGCAGTATTTT.

This clone was counted only a few times. A junction end diverges from the germline sequence, so it may reflect a read error. The same CDR3 is also encoded by other DNA sequences in this sample. The rearrangement uses TRBV5-1 and TRBJ2-3, with 7 bases matching TRBD1. Germline assignment: CDR1 SGHRS and CDR2 YFSETQ. The CDR3 spans 13 residues. CDR3 sequence (DNA): TGCGCCAGCAGTTTGGGACAGACAGATACGCAGTATTTT. It specifies CASSLGQTDTQYF.

The CDR3 DNA sequence: TGTGCCTGGAGTGTACGACAGAATGGTGGCTACACCTTC. It is translated as CAWSVRQNGGYTF. The rearrangement joins TRBV30 to TRBJ1-2; tentative D call: TRBD1 (5 bases). Deletions cut 0 bases from V and 7 bases from J, with 12 bases between. The V gene's germline CDR1 is GTSNPN and CDR2 SVGIG (reference sequence). CDR3 length: 13 amino acids.